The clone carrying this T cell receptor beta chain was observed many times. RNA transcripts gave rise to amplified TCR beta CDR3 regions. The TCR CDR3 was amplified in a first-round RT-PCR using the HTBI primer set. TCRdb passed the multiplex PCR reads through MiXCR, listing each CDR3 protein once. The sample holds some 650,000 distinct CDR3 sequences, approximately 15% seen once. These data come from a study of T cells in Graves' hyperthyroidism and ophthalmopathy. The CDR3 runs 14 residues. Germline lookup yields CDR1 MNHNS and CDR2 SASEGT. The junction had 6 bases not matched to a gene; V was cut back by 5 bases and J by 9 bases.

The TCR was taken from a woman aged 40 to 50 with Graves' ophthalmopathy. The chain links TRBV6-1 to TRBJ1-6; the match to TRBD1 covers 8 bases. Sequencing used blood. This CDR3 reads CASSQGQGSSPLHF. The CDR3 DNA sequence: TGTGCCAGCAGTCAAGGACAGGGCAGTTCACCCCTCCACTTT.